The T cell receptor beta chain under discussion was sequenced for a study of T-cell reconstitution after alpha-beta-depleted transplantation in children. Study conclusions and caveats: The origin of high day-60 TCRbeta diversity in some patients lay in surviving recipient T cells and thymic progenitors. Reported findings indicate that, about two months after transplant, alpha-beta T cells came from several hundred expanded clones, which were derived from non-depleted graft cells. T-cell counts and diversity at one year following transplant were attributed mainly to newly produced T cells.

A TCRbeta library incorporating unique molecular identifiers was prepared. Each CDR3 protein gets one entry after TCRdb re-called the PCR reads with MiXCR. Counted here are 95,000 to 150,000 distinct CDR3 sequences, approximately 22% occurring once; the ten biggest clones make up roughly a tenth. This clonotype was seen ten or more times. The antigen is undetermined. Germline loops: CDR1 DFQATT, CDR2 SNEGSKA (reference sequence). The CDR3 loop spans 13 amino acids. V was clipped by 1 base and J by 4 bases, with 10 bases between them. The V and J genes are TRBV20-1 and TRBJ1-1; a weak D match, TRBD1 (6 bases). Sequencing used PBMCs, mostly from graft donor cells, obtained 180 days after TCRalphabeta/CD19-depleted stem cell transplant. The clonotype was recovered from a male patient aged 2 to 10 who had a stem cell transplant for chronic granulomatous disease, so the T cells may come from the graft donor. The CDR3 here is CSARGMGATEAFF. CDR3 nucleotides: TGCAGTGCTAGAGGAATGGGGGCCACTGAAGCTTTCTTT.